This entry is about one T cell receptor beta chain. What it binds is not known. This sample is drawn from a study of beta chain features in type 1 diabetes. Study-level findings and limits: A potential influence of HLA type upon TCRB rearrangement remained unresolved herein. Healthy donors had naive, central memory and Treg TCRB repertoires that appeared less similar than those seen among patients. People with Type 1 diabetes carried modestly yet significantly shorter TCRB CDR3s in all four CD4+ subsets.

Isolation of CD4+ naive, central memory, regulatory and stem cell-like memory cells was achieved by sorting via CD45RO/CCR7/CD25/CD127/CD95/CD27. The CDR3 consists of 15 residues. Trimming removed 3 bases from V and 3 bases from J; junction bases left unmatched: 4. Germline V gene lookup returns CDR1 LNHNV and CDR2 YYDKDF (reference sequence). What was sequenced were expressed TCRB transcripts, since all of the isolated RNA had been reverse transcribed. Method: immunoSEQ multiplex PCR; TCRdb's copy keeps in-frame clones and lacks some. Found here are some 170,000 clones, 63% of them singletons; the top ten hold roughly 0.095%.

This TCR derives from a man aged 30-40 years with type 1 diabetes. J is TRBJ2-3 and V is TRBV15; 9 bases fit TRBD1. The specimen sequenced was naive CD4+ T cells from blood. The CDR3 spells CATSRDRGGTDTQYF. CDR3 DNA sequence: TGTGCCACCAGCAGGGACAGGGGCGGGACAGATACGCAGTATTTT.